This T cell receptor (beta chain) was observed in a study of blood T cell repertoires in COVID-19. This CDR3 region has 15 residues. Looked up from germline, CDR1 is MNHEY and CDR2 is SMNVEV (reference sequence). Trimming took 3 bases from V and 7 from J, leaving 13 bases between them. TCRdb's table, derived via immunoSEQ multiplex PCR, lists solely in-frame clones and lacks some. The repertoire consists of 200,000 to 300,000 clones, with approximately 86% occurring once and the leading ten covering around 5.1%. The receptor's source is a woman aged 55-70 years with COVID-19, enrolled during active disease. This rearrangement joins TRBV27 to TRBJ1-6; D is possibly TRBD1 (6 bases). The sequenced material came from peripheral blood. The CDR3 DNA sequence: TGTGCCAGCAGTTTGAGGGGGAGCGGAAATTCACCCCTCCACTTT. It specifies CASSLRGSGNSPLHF.